What follows are 22 T cell receptor beta chains derived from one specimen sequenced in a study of technical replicates of blood from a handful of donors. The table came from immunoSEQ multiplex PCR; TCRdb's copy has only in-frame clones and leaves some out. In the table there are 65,000 to 90,000 clones, over 95% of which are singletons. Sequencing was performed on T cells isolated from PBMCs. The receptors were gathered from a human donor in good health.

The chain recombines TRBV9 with TRBJ1-1; perhaps TRBD1 as D (5 bases). CDR1 and CDR2 from the germline V gene are SGDLS and YYNGEE. CDR3 length: 14 amino acids. V lost 5 bases and J lost 4, with 15 bases in between. CDR3 in amino acids: CASSESGGGTEAFF. DNA of the CDR3: TGTGCCAGCAGTGAATCTGGGGGGGGCACTGAAGCTTTCTTT. Complete variable domain (other parts from reference TRBV9 and TRBJ1-1): DSGVTQTPKHLITATGQRVTLRCSPRSGDLSVYWYQQSLDQGLQFLIQYYNGEERAKGNILERFSAQQFPDLHSELNLSSLELGDSALYFCASSESGGGTEAFFGQGTRLTVV.

The chain couples TRBV5-4 to TRBJ2-3; 11 bases line up with TRBD2. CDR1 SGHNT and CDR2 YYREEE come from the germline V gene (reference sequence). The CDR3 has 15 amino acids. After removal of 4 bases from V and 4 bases from J, the junction contained 5 bases not matched to a gene. Here the CDR3 reads CASSPTSGKSDTQYF. CDR3 DNA sequence: TGTGCCAGCAGCCCGACTAGCGGGAAATCAGATACGCAGTATTTT.

The genes are TRBV19 and TRBJ2-7; the match to TRBD2 covers 10 bases. Unmatched junction bases numbered 8, after V lost 4 bases and J lost 2 bases. This CDR3 is built from 16 residues. Germline V gives CDR1 LNHDA, CDR2 SQIVND (reference sequence). The CDR3 DNA is TGTGCCAGTAGTAGGCGGACTAGCGGAAATACCTACGAGCAGTACTTC. This encodes CASSRRTSGNTYEQYF.

The rearrangement links TRBV5-1 to TRBJ2-2; TRBD1 is a possible D gene (5 bases). Trimming removed 1 base from V and 2 bases from J, with 9 bases in between. The CDR3 is made up of 15 amino acids. Germline V lookup: CDR1 SGHRS, CDR2 YFSETQ. The CDR3 is CASSLRGDNTGELFF. The CDR3 DNA is TGCGCCAGCAGCTTGAGGGGCGACAACACCGGGGAGCTGTTTTTT. Based on the CDR3 plus reference TRBV5-1 and TRBJ2-2, the full variable domain is KAGVTQTPRYLIKTRGQQVTLSCSPISGHRSVSWYQQTPGQGLQFLFEYFSETQRNKGNFPGRFSGRQFSNSRSEMNVSTLELGDSALYLCASSLRGDNTGELFFGEGSRLTVL.

The chain recombines TRBV4-1 with TRBJ2-1; 9 nucleotides agree with TRBD1. V gave up 4 bases and J gave up 9 bases; unmatched junction bases: 13. The CDR3 sequence is 16 residues long. The germline V gene encodes CDR1 MGHRA and CDR2 YSYEKL. The chain's CDR3 is CASSPAPGTGFGEQFF. DNA for the CDR3: TGCGCCAGCAGCCCAGCCCCCGGGACAGGGTTTGGTGAGCAGTTCTTC.

The V call is TRBV4-1, the J call TRBJ2-1; D is perhaps TRBD1 (5 bases). The CDR3 length is 15 residues. The V gene lost 2 bases and the J gene lost 5 bases, with 13 bases spanning the gap. Germline-derived CDR1 and CDR2 are MGHRA and YSYEKL. The CDR3 loop is CASSQHPRRDNEQFF. In nucleotides, the CDR3 is TGCGCCAGCAGCCAACATCCGCGCAGGGACAATGAGCAGTTCTTC.

The chain carries TRBV5-4 and TRBJ1-1, with D uncertain. V dropped 0 bases and J dropped 0 bases, with 6 bases sitting between them. The length of the CDR3 is 14 residues. Germline assignment: CDR1 SGHNT and CDR2 YYREEE (reference sequence). This CDR3 reads CASSLGGMNTEAFF. CDR3 nucleotide sequence: TGTGCCAGCAGCTTGGGAGGTATGAACACTGAAGCTTTCTTT.

The chain joins TRBV5-8 to TRBJ1-4, with D possibly matching TRBD1 (5 bases). The V gene lost 0 bases and the J gene lost 8 bases, with 11 bases spanning the gap. The CDR3 has 14 residues. The germline V gene encodes CDR1 SGHTS and CDR2 YDEGEE. The CDR3 here is CASSLGAGHEKLFF. The CDR3 DNA reads as TGTGCCAGCAGCTTGGGGGCAGGGCACGAAAAACTGTTTTTT.

The CDR3 reads CASSRLARGDTQYF. The CDR3 DNA is TGTGCCAGCAGCCGACTAGCCAGGGGCGATACGCAGTATTTT. The rearrangement joins TRBV2 to TRBJ2-3; TRBD2 is a possible D gene (7 bases). This CDR3 is built from 14 residues. Germline assignment: CDR1 SNHLY and CDR2 FYNNEI. V was cut by 6 bases and J by 6 bases, with 16 bases left in between.

The chain carries TRBV2 and TRBJ1-1; 8 bases align to TRBD1. The CDR3 covers 11 residues. Germline lookup yields CDR1 SNHLY and CDR2 FYNNEI. Trimming took 6 bases from V and 11 from J; bases not matched to a gene: 5. The CDR3 region is CASSETGEAFF. Here the CDR3 DNA reads TGTGCCAGCAGCGAGACAGGGGAGGCTTTCTTT.

This chain connects TRBV29-1 to TRBJ1-1; a weak D match, TRBD1 (5 bases). The germline gives CDR1 SQVTM, CDR2 ANQGSEA. The CDR3 spans 12 residues. Trimming left V 4 bases short and J 4 bases short, with 10 bases between. The DNA for the CDR3 is TGCAGCGTTGTAGGGGCAGGCACTGAAGCTTTCTTT. It encodes CSVVGAGTEAFF.

The chain uses TRBV19 and TRBJ1-1; TRBD1 matches at 10 bases. The germline CDR1 and CDR2 sequences are LNHDA and SQIVND (reference sequence). The CDR3 is 14 residues long. Unmatched junction bases numbered 4, after V lost 5 bases and J lost 4 bases. This CDR3 reads CASSGQGVTTEAFF. The CDR3 DNA reads TGTGCCAGTAGTGGACAGGGGGTTACCACTGAAGCTTTCTTT. The full variable domain, completed using reference TRBV19 and TRBJ1-1, is DGGITQSPKYLFRKEGQNVTLSCEQNLNHDAMYWYRQDPGQGLRLIYYSQIVNDFQKGDIAEGYSVSREKKESFPLTVTSAQKNPTAFYLCASSGQGVTTEAFFGQGTRLTVV.

The chain couples TRBV5-6 to TRBJ1-1, with D maybe TRBD1 (5 bases). Per germline, CDR1 SGHDT and CDR2 YYEEEE. Trimming removed 3 bases from V and 2 bases from J, with 8 bases in between. The CDR3 is made up of 13 amino acids. This chain's CDR3 is CASSWGDNTEAFF. CDR3 DNA: TGTGCCAGCAGCTGGGGGGATAACACTGAAGCTTTCTTT.

The V call is TRBV6-1, the J call TRBJ1-4, with D perhaps TRBD1 (5 bases). CDR1 is MNHNS and CDR2 is SASEGT in the germline V gene. The CDR3 has 16 amino acids. V was clipped by 0 bases and J by 4 bases, with 12 bases between them. In DNA form, the CDR3 reads TGTGCCAGCAGTGAAGCGGTGGGGAGGGGTAATGAAAAACTGTTTTTT. Residues: CASSEAVGRGNEKLFF.

This clone was recorded once. The chain employs TRBV7-8 and TRBJ1-5; D remains unclear. Trimming removed 1 base from V and 3 bases from J, with 7 bases in between. This CDR3 spans 14 amino acids. CDR1 and CDR2 (germline): SGHVS, FQNEAQ. In DNA, the CDR3 is TGTGCCAGCAGCTTAGGAGGCACCAATCAGCCCCAGCATTTT. Its translation is CASSLGGTNQPQHF.

This chain connects TRBV5-8 to TRBJ1-1; D is possibly TRBD1 (6 bases). V dropped 4 bases and J dropped 3 bases, with 16 bases sitting between them. The length of the CDR3 is 15 residues. Per germline, CDR1 SGHTS and CDR2 YDEGEE. The CDR3 DNA reads as TGTGCCAGCAGCACCTGGCGGGGGCGGGACACTGAAGCTTTCTTT. Protein product: CASSTWRGRDTEAFF.

The J gene is TRBJ2-7, the V gene TRBV10-1, with 10 bases that match TRBD2. The J segment lost 6 bases and the V segment lost 6 bases, leaving 8 bases of the junction unmatched. The CDR3 spans 14 residues. Germline V lookup: CDR1 WNHNN, CDR2 SYGVQD (reference sequence). This chain's CDR3 is CASRSSGRFGEQYF. CDR3 coding DNA: TGCGCCAGCAGGTCTAGCGGGAGATTCGGCGAGCAGTACTTC.

The chain has TRBV5-4 and TRBJ2-1; 12 nucleotides match TRBD2. V lost 4 bases, J lost 1 base, and 3 bases stayed unmatched. The CDR3 has 16 residues. Germline CDR1 and CDR2: SGHNT and YYREEE (reference sequence). CDR3 nucleotides: TGTGCCAGCAGCGTAGGGACTAGCGGGTCCTACAATGAGCAGTTCTTC. Translation gives CASSVGTSGSYNEQFF.

The chain combines TRBV9 with TRBJ1-2, with TRBD1 identical over 12 bases. The length of the CDR3 is 15 residues. The V gene end was trimmed by 2 bases and the J gene end by 6 bases; junction bases not matched to a gene: 5. Germline V CDR1 and CDR2: SGDLS, YYNGEE. The chain's CDR3 is CASSVGQGAADGYTF. The CDR3 DNA sequence: TGTGCCAGCAGCGTGGGACAGGGGGCCGCAGATGGCTACACCTTC.

The V gene is TRBV11-2, the J gene TRBJ2-5, with 10 nucleotides matching TRBD2. Unmatched junction bases numbered 11, after V lost 5 bases and J lost 5 bases. From germline, CDR1 is SGHAT and CDR2 FQNNGV. CDR3 length: 16 residues. As DNA, the CDR3 is TGTGCCAGCAGCGCTACAGCGGGAGGGCCCCGGGAGACCCAGTACTTC. As protein: CASSATAGGPRETQYF.

The chain employs TRBV5-8 and TRBJ2-4, with TRBD1 identical over 7 bases. The CDR3 sequence is 15 residues long. The germline V gene encodes CDR1 SGHTS and CDR2 YDEGEE. Trimming took 3 bases from V and 5 from J; bases not matched to a gene: 8. The CDR3 spells CASSSLTGYQNIQYF. CDR3 DNA: TGTGCCAGCAGCTCTCTGACAGGGTATCAAAACATTCAGTACTTC.

This chain links TRBV7-2 with TRBJ1-5; 9 bases line up with TRBD1. The V and J ends lost 1 base and 6 bases, in that order; junction bases with no gene match: 1. The germline gives CDR1 SGHTA, CDR2 FQGNSA. The CDR3 length is 14 residues. Here the CDR3 reads CASSLDRGLQPQHF. CDR3 DNA sequence: TGTGCCAGCAGCTTAGACAGGGGGCTTCAGCCCCAGCATTTT.